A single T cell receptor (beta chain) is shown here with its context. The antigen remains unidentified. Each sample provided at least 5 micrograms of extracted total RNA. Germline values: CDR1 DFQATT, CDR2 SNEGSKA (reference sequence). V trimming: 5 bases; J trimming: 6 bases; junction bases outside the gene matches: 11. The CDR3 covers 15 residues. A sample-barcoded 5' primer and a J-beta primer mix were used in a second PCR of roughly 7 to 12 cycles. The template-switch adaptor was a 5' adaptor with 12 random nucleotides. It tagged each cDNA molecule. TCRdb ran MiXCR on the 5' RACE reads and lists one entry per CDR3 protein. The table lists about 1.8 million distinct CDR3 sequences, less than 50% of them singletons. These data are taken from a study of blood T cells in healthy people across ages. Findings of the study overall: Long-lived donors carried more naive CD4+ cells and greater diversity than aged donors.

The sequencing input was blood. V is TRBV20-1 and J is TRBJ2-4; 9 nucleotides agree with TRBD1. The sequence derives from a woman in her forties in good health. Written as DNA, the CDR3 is TGCAGTGCTCACCACCTAAGGGGACAGGGAAACATTCAGTACTTC. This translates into CSAHHLRGQGNIQYF.